Below are 3 T cell receptor beta chains sequenced from a single sample in a study of T cell responses to AZD1222 COVID-19 vaccine. Assay: immunoSEQ multiplex PCR; the TCRdb copy retains only in-frame clones and omits some. The sample contains over 100,000 clones, around nine tenths of which appear only once. Source: peripheral blood, taken on day 0 of AZD1222 vaccination. The receptors here all came from an adult in good health.

The chain combines TRBV7-2 with TRBJ2-7; the match to TRBD1 covers 10 bases. The CDR3 has 14 amino acids. Losses at the gene ends were 5 bases for V and 6 bases for J; bases not matched to a gene: 7. Germline V gene lookup returns CDR1 SGHTA and CDR2 FQGNSA. This CDR3 reads CASSADRGRGEQYF. DNA for the CDR3: TGTGCCAGCAGCGCCGACAGGGGGCGAGGCGAGCAGTACTTC.

In DNA form, the CDR3 reads TGTGCCAGCAGCCAACTTCAGAATGAAAAACTGTTTTTT. It specifies CASSQLQNEKLFF. The chain uses TRBV3-1 (or the pseudogene TRBV3-2) and TRBJ1-4; D gene unclear. Germline CDR1 LGHDT, CDR2 YNNKEL (reference sequence). The CDR3 length is 13 residues. V was trimmed by 2 bases and J by 5 bases, leaving 6 bases between them.

V and J are TRBV30 and TRBJ1-1, with D unresolved. V shed 5 bases and J shed 0 bases, with 10 bases lying between them. Germline CDR1 is GTSNPN and CDR2 is SVGIG (reference sequence). The CDR3 covers 13 residues. CDR3 nucleotide sequence: TGTGCCTGGTATGAAAGCATGAACACTGAAGCTTTCTTT. This encodes CAWYESMNTEAFF.